Detailed here is one TCR beta chain. TCRdb independently ran MiXCR on the RT-PCR reads; one entry per CDR3 protein. The table includes roughly 250,000 distinct CDR3 sequences, 13% to 15% detected once. This CDR3 contains 15 residues. Germline assignment: CDR1 LGHNA and CDR2 YNFKEQ. The ends lost 0 bases at V and 5 bases at J; junction bases unmatched: 3. The data stem from a study of patients and donors after allogeneic stem cell transplantation. The source material was blood, either unsorted or a sorted T cell fraction (not recorded which). The TCR comes from a human donor who was either an allogeneic HSCT recipient or a stem cell or donor lymphocyte infusion donor (not recorded which). It is not recorded whose cells these are; they may come from a transplant donor. The V gene is TRBV4-2, the J gene TRBJ2-1; 8 bases fit TRBD2. CDR3 residues: CASSQDGGADNEQFF. CDR3 bases: TGTGCCAGCAGCCAAGACGGGGGGGCGGACAATGAGCAGTTCTTC.